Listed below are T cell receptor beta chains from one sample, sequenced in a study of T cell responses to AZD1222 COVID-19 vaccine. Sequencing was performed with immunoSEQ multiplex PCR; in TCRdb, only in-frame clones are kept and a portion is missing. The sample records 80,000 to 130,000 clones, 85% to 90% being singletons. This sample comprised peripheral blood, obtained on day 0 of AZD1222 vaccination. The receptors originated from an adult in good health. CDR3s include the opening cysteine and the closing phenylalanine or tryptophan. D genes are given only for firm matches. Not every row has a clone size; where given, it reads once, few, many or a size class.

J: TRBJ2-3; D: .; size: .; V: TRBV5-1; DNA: TGCGCCAGCAGGATACGGACAGAAACCACAGATACGCAGTATTTT; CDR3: CASRIRTETTDTQYF
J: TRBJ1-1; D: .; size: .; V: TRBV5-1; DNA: TGCGCCAGCAGCGTGAGGGTAGGGGTCGGCACTGAAGCTTTCTTT; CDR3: CASSVRVGVGTEAFF
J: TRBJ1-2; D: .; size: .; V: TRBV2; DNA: TGTGCCAGCGGGGGTTTCAACCGGTATGGCTACACCTTC; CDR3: CASGGFNRYGYTF
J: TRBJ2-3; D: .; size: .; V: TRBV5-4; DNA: TGTGCCAGCAGCAGGGACATCGACACAGATACGCAGTATTTT; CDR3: CASSRDIDTDTQYF
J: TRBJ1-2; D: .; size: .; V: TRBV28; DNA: TGTGCCAGCAGCTACAGTAACTATGGCTACACCTTC; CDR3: CASSYSNYGYTF
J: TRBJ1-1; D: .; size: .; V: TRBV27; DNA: TGTGCCAGCAGTTCCTTCCAAGGGCCAGCTTTCTTT; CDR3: CASSSFQGPAFF
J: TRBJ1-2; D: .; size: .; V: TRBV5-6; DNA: TGTGCCAGCAGGAGTACGGGGGGCTACACCTTC; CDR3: CASRSTGGYTF
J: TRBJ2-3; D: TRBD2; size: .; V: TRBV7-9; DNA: TGTGCCAGCAGCTTAGCGGGGGGACTAGCGGGAAGAGATACGCAGTATTTT; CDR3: CASSLAGGLAGRDTQYF
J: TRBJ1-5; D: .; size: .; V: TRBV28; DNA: TGTGCCAGCAGTTCGGCCACAACCCATTTCGATCAGCCCCAGCATTTT; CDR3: CASSSATTHFDQPQHF
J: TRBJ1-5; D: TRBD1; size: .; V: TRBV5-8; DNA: TGTGCCAGCAGCTTGGCCACAGGGGGCAGCAATCAGCCCCAGCATTTT; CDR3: CASSLATGGSNQPQHF
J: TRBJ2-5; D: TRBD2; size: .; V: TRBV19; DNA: TGTGCCAGTAGTCGGACGACTAGCTGGGGGGAGACCCAGTACTTC; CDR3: CASSRTTSWGETQYF
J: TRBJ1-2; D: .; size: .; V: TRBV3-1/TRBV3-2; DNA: TGTGCCAGCAGCCAAGATGGGGGGACTATGAAGGGCTACACCTTC; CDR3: CASSQDGGTMKGYTF
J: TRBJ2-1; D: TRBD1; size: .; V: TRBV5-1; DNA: TGCGCCAGCAGCTTGGTGGGGACAGGGTTTGAGCAGTTCTTC; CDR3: CASSLVGTGFEQFF
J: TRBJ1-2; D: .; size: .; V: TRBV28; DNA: TGTGCCAGCAGTTCTCCAATCGTCTGGGCGTATGGCTACACCTTC; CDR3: CASSSPIVWAYGYTF
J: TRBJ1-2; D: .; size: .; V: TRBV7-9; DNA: TGTGCCAGCAGCCGACAATATGGCTACACCTTC; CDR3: CASSRQYGYTF
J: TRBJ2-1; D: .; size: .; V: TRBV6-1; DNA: TGTGCCAGCAGTGAAAGGGCGGGCCAGAGCTCCTACAATGAGCAGTTCTTC; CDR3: CASSERAGQSSYNEQFF
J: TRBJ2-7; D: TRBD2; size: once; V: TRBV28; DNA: TGTGCCAGCAGTTCCGGAGCGGCTGCGGGAGTAGGGCAGTACTTC; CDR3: CASSSGAAAGVGQYF
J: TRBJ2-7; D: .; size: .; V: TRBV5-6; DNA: TGTGCCAGCAGCTTGGGACGGGTACTCTCCTACGAGCAGTACTTC; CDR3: CASSLGRVLSYEQYF
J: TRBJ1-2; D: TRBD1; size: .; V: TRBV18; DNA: TGTGCCAGCTCGGTCGGACAGGATTATGGCTACACCTTC; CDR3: CASSVGQDYGYTF
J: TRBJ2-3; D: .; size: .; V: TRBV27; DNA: TGTGCCAGCAGTTTATATCCGAGCACAGATACGCAGTATTTT; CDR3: CASSLYPSTDTQYF
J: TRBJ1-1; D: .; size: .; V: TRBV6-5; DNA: TGTGCCAGCTCTACGAACCCGGACACTGAAGCTTTCTTT; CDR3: CASSTNPDTEAFF
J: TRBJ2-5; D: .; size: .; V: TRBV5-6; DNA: TGTGCCAGCAGCTTGGGGCTCGGCGACCAAGAGACCCAGTACTTC; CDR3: CASSLGLGDQETQYF
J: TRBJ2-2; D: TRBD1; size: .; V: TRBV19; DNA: TGTGCCAGTAGTATATTGAGGGGGCGTGTTGGGGACACCGGGGAGCTGTTTTTT; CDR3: CASSILRGRVGDTGELFF
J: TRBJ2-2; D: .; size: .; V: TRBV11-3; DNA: TGTGCCAGCAGCTTCTCCGGACCCACCGGGGAGCTGTTTTTT; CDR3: CASSFSGPTGELFF
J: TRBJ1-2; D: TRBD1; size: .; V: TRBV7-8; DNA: TGTGCCAGCAGCTACGGGACAGGGACAAACTATGGCTACACCTTC; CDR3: CASSYGTGTNYGYTF
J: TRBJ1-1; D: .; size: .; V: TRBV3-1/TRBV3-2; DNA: TGTGCCAGCAGCCAAGTAGCGGGGACGGGCACTGAAGCTTTCTTT; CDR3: CASSQVAGTGTEAFF